The rows below give T cell receptor beta chains drawn from one sample of a study of T-cell reconstitution after alpha-beta-depleted transplantation in children. Via MiXCR, TCRdb re-called the PCR reads, giving one row per CDR3 protein. The sample shows approximately 630,000 distinct CDR3 sequences, 10% to 15% of them seen only once. The input for sequencing was PBMCs, taken before TCRalphabeta/CD19-depleted stem cell transplant. The receptors were gathered from a girl aged 2-10 years with congenital amegakaryocytic thrombocytopenia, due to receive a stem cell transplant. CDR3s include the opening cysteine and the closing phenylalanine or tryptophan. Each record gives: D gene, J gene, V gene, CDR3 length, clone size, CDR3 protein, CDR3 DNA. A D gene is named only where the DNA matches it firmly. Expanded clones get a size class; other rows say once, few or many, or leave the size out.

d_call: -
j_call: TRBJ2-3
v_call: TRBV7-2
cdr3_length: 14
clone_size: -
cdr3_aa: CASIEGGITDTQYF
cdr3_nt: TGTGCCAGCATTGAGGGCGGGATCACAGATACGCAGTATTTT

d_call: -
j_call: TRBJ2-7
v_call: TRBV5-1
cdr3_length: 13
clone_size: -
cdr3_aa: CASSLAGRGEQYF
cdr3_nt: TGCGCCAGCAGCTTGGCGGGGAGGGGGGAGCAGTACTTC

d_call: TRBD2
j_call: TRBJ2-5
v_call: TRBV15
cdr3_length: 17
clone_size: many
cdr3_aa: CATSRGTSGGTKETQYF
cdr3_nt: TGTGCCACCAGCAGGGGGACTAGCGGGGGAACTAAAGAGACCCAGTACTTC

d_call: -
j_call: TRBJ2-3
v_call: TRBV7-7
cdr3_length: 15
clone_size: -
cdr3_aa: CASSASGLPRDTQYF
cdr3_nt: TGTGCCAGCAGCGCAAGCGGACTACCTAGGGATACGCAGTATTTT

d_call: -
j_call: TRBJ2-6
v_call: TRBV29-1
cdr3_length: 14
clone_size: few
cdr3_aa: CSGQAYSGANVLTF
cdr3_nt: TGCAGCGGGCAGGCCTACTCTGGGGCCAACGTCCTGACTTTC

d_call: TRBD2
j_call: TRBJ2-7
v_call: TRBV7-6
cdr3_length: 14
clone_size: -
cdr3_aa: CASSPRVGGYEQYF
cdr3_nt: TGTGCCAGCAGCCCCAGGGTGGGAGGGTACGAGCAGTACTTC

d_call: -
j_call: TRBJ1-1
v_call: TRBV5-1
cdr3_length: 15
clone_size: many
cdr3_aa: CASSLPLEGNTEAFF
cdr3_nt: TGCGCCAGCAGCTTGCCCCTGGAGGGGAACACTGAAGCTTTCTTT

d_call: TRBD2
j_call: TRBJ2-1
v_call: TRBV7-6
cdr3_length: 16
clone_size: few
cdr3_aa: CASSRASGSGLYEQFF
cdr3_nt: TGTGCCAGCAGCCGTGCTAGCGGGAGTGGCCTCTATGAGCAGTTCTTC

d_call: -
j_call: TRBJ2-3
v_call: TRBV7-6
cdr3_length: 15
clone_size: -
cdr3_aa: CASTPTAPPTDTQYF
cdr3_nt: TGTGCCAGCACTCCGACCGCTCCACCCACAGATACGCAGTATTTT

d_call: -
j_call: TRBJ2-5
v_call: TRBV10-3
cdr3_length: 13
clone_size: many
cdr3_aa: CAINGEVQETQYF
cdr3_nt: TGTGCCATCAACGGGGAGGTTCAAGAGACCCAGTACTTC

d_call: TRBD1
j_call: TRBJ1-1
v_call: TRBV5-1
cdr3_length: 14
clone_size: few
cdr3_aa: CASSLTGVDPEAFF
cdr3_nt: TGCGCCAGCAGCTTGACAGGGGTCGACCCTGAAGCTTTCTTT

d_call: -
j_call: TRBJ1-1
v_call: TRBV7-2
cdr3_length: 15
clone_size: -
cdr3_aa: CASSLGGTPNTEAFF
cdr3_nt: TGTGCCAGCAGCTTAGGAGGGACACCCAACACTGAAGCTTTCTTT

d_call: TRBD1
j_call: TRBJ1-1
v_call: TRBV5-1
cdr3_length: 17
clone_size: -
cdr3_aa: CASSWDRDRWLDTEAFF
cdr3_nt: TGCGCCAGCAGCTGGGACCGGGACAGGTGGCTTGACACTGAAGCTTTCTTT

d_call: -
j_call: TRBJ1-1
v_call: TRBV20-1
cdr3_length: 13
clone_size: -
cdr3_aa: CSASGHLNTEAFF
cdr3_nt: TGCAGTGCGAGCGGGCATTTGAACACTGAAGCTTTCTTT

d_call: -
j_call: TRBJ1-1
v_call: TRBV5-1
cdr3_length: 14
clone_size: -
cdr3_aa: CASSLEAGNTEAFF
cdr3_nt: TGCGCCAGCAGCTTGGAGGCGGGCAACACTGAAGCTTTCTTT

d_call: -
j_call: TRBJ1-2
v_call: TRBV12-3/TRBV12-4
cdr3_length: 14
clone_size: many
cdr3_aa: CASSPRQALSGYTF
cdr3_nt: TGTGCCAGCAGTCCTCGACAGGCACTAAGTGGCTACACCTTC

d_call: -
j_call: TRBJ1-5
v_call: TRBV5-6
cdr3_length: 15
clone_size: many
cdr3_aa: CASSRGHRAYQPQHF
cdr3_nt: TGTGCCAGCAGCCGGGGGCACAGGGCTTATCAGCCCCAGCATTTT

d_call: -
j_call: TRBJ2-5
v_call: TRBV7-2
cdr3_length: 13
clone_size: many
cdr3_aa: CASSLVRGETQYF
cdr3_nt: TGTGCCAGCAGCTTAGTCAGGGGAGAGACCCAGTACTTC

d_call: -
j_call: TRBJ2-5
v_call: TRBV12-3/TRBV12-4
cdr3_length: 13
clone_size: -
cdr3_aa: CASSSAPQETQYF
cdr3_nt: TGTGCCAGCAGTTCGGCCCCCCAAGAGACCCAGTACTTC